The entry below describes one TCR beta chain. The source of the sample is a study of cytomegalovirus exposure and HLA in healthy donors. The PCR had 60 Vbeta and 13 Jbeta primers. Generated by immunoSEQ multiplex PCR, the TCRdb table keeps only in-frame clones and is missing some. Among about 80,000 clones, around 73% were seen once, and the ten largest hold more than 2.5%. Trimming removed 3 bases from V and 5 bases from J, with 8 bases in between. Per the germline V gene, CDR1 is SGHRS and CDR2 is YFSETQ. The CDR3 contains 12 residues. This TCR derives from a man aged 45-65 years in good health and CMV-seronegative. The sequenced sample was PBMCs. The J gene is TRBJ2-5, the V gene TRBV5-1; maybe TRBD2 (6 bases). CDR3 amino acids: CASSSGLETQYF. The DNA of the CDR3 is TGCGCCAGCAGCTCGGGACTCGAGACCCAGTACTTC.